This TCR beta chain was sequenced during a study of cytomegalovirus exposure and HLA in healthy donors. Whole-study findings and limits: Relative to the roughly 700-donor mean, N-insertions were reportedly fewer in an Asian-associated ancestry cluster in a later analysis. A link between a missense DCLRE1C variant and TCR beta V- and J-gene trimming emerged from a later analysis.

V gave up 3 bases and J gave up 11 bases; unmatched junction bases: 8. The CDR3 contains 13 residues. Germline V gives CDR1 SGHNT, CDR2 YYREEE (reference sequence). It was with 60 Vbeta and 13 Jbeta primers that the PCR ran. Method: immunoSEQ multiplex PCR; TCRdb's copy keeps in-frame clones and lacks some. Of about 170,000 clones in the sample, 65% to 85% are singletons; the top ten hold under 5%. On this clone: Its antigen is unidentified.

Sequencing was done on a sample of PBMCs. This sequence was found in a woman between 50 and 59 years old in good health and CMV-seropositive. This chain links TRBV5-4 with TRBJ1-1; 9 bases fit TRBD1. In nucleotides, the CDR3 is TGTGCCAGCAGCTCCCTCGGGACAGGGTTGGCTTTCTTT. It is translated as CASSSLGTGLAFF.